The rows below give T cell receptor beta chains drawn from one sample of a study of cytomegalovirus exposure and HLA in healthy donors. Method: immunoSEQ multiplex PCR; TCRdb's copy keeps in-frame clones and lacks some. This sample has 100,000 to 150,000 clones, with roughly 71% found just once. Sequenced input: PBMCs. These receptors came from a woman in her 50s in good health and CMV-seropositive. CDR3s leave out the opening cysteine and the closing phenylalanine or tryptophan. The order of the fields is J gene, V gene, CDR3 protein.

>TRBJ1-5|TRBV10-3
AISERRGTGSNQPQH
>TRBJ2-5|TRBV5-4
ASTSGSEETQY
>TRBJ1-1|TRBV19
ASSTTGGTEAF
>TRBJ2-3|TRBV6-4
ASSEVAGGGADTQY
>TRBJ1-3|TRBV13
ASRKGWGSGNTIY
>TRBJ1-5|TRBV2
ASTRTGQYSKEPQH
>TRBJ1-1|TRBV18
ASSPAGDTEAF
>TRBJ2-5|TRBV5-4
ASSLPTGEPGGTQY
>TRBJ2-4|TRBV7-9
ASSTRPSGIQY
>TRBJ1-4|TRBV12-5
ASGGKGAVNEKLF
>TRBJ2-1|TRBV19
ASSIVEGRQHEQF
>TRBJ1-1|TRBV6-5
ASSRTGLGEAF
>TRBJ1-5|TRBV19
ASSNRGGNQPQH
>TRBJ1-4|TRBV6-1
ASRPIGSEKLF
>TRBJ2-7|TRBV5-1
ASHGTSGAELDEQY
>TRBJ1-2|TRBV11-2
ASSLGQPAYGYT
>TRBJ2-7|TRBV11-2
ASSQDTERSEQY
>TRBJ2-2|TRBV7-8
ASSSRTPGGTGELF
>TRBJ2-5|TRBV5-1
ASRTYQETQY
>TRBJ2-2|TRBV19
ASMGTLNTGELF
>TRBJ2-7|TRBV2
ASSEAGNYEQY
>TRBJ2-6|TRBV30
AGGQSGANVLT
>TRBJ1-2|TRBV5-6
ASSLAYRGSGYT
>TRBJ2-7|TRBV9
ASSVGDRTYEQY
>TRBJ1-4|TRBV29-1
SAQGGSVANEKLF
>TRBJ1-3|TRBV9
ASSVAVGGNTIY
>TRBJ1-5|TRBV18
ASPGGGSGSNQPQH
>TRBJ1-4|TRBV5-1
ASSTGVNEKLF
>TRBJ2-3|TRBV5-1
ASNPAGSTDTQY
>TRBJ1-1|TRBV5-1
ASSYNSRNTEAF
>TRBJ2-5|TRBV11-3
ASSDYGGQVEETQY
>TRBJ1-1|TRBV9
ASSEGLNTEAF
>TRBJ1-2|TRBV29-1
SVGLDRVGGYT
>TRBJ2-5|TRBV5-1
ASGRGQETQY
>TRBJ2-1|TRBV25-1
ASSDPGEGDEQF
>TRBJ2-1|TRBV4-1
ASSQEAQRAGDYNEQF
>TRBJ2-3|TRBV7-9
ASTPGINTQY
>TRBJ1-3|TRBV27
ASSSLAGNTIY
>TRBJ1-1|TRBV4-2
ASSRADGNGGEAF
>TRBJ2-3|TRBV9
ASSVAGGGDTQY